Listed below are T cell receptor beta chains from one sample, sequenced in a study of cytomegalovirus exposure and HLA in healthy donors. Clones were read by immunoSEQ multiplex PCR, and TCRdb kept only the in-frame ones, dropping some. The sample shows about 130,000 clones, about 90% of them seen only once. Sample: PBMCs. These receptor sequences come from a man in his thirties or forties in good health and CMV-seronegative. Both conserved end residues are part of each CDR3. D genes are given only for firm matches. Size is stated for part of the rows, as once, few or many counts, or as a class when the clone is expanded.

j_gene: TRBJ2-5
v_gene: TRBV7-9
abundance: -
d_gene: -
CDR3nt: TGTGCCAGCAGCTTAAATCAGGGGATGGAGACCCAGTACTTC
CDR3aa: CASSLNQGMETQYF

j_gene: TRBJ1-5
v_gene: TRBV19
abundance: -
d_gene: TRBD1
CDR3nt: TGTGCCAGTTGGGACAGACTTGGAGAGCCCCAGCATTTT
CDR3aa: CASWDRLGEPQHF

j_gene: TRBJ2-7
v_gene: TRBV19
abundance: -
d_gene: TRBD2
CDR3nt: TGTGCCAGTAGTATACTGGCGGGGGGGCCGGACGAGCAGTACTTC
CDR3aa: CASSILAGGPDEQYF

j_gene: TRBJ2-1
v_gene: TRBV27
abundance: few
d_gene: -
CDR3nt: TGTGCCCCCCCAACAGTTAAATGTGGGCAGTTCTTC
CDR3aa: CAPPTVKCGQFF

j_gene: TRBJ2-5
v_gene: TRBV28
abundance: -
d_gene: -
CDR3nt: TGTGCCAGCATGGCCGGGTGGGAGACCCAGTACTTC
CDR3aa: CASMAGWETQYF

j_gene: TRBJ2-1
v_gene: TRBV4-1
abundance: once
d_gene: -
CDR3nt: TGCGCCAGCAGCCAAGATGCTGTCGGGGAGAACTCCTACAATGAGCAGTTCTTC
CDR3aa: CASSQDAVGENSYNEQFF

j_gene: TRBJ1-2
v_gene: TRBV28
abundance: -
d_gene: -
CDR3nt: TGTGCCAGCAGTTTGGACAGAATTTCATATGGCTACACCTTC
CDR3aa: CASSLDRISYGYTF

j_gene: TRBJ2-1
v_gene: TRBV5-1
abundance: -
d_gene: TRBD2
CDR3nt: TGCGCCAGCAGCGTTCGGACTAGCGGGGGGACATCTGAGCAGTTCTTC
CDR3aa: CASSVRTSGGTSEQFF

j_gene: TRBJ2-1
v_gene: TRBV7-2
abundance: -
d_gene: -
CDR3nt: TGTGCCAGCAGCTTAGTAGACAGCTCCTACAATGAGCAGTTCTTC
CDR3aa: CASSLVDSSYNEQFF

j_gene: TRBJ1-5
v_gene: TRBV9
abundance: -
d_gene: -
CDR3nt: TGTGCCAGCAGCGCCCTCGGGAGCAATCAGCCCCAGCATTTT
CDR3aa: CASSALGSNQPQHF

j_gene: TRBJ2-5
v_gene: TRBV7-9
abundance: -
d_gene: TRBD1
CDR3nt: TGTGCCGGAGGGGACAGGAGGTACCAAGAGACCCAGTACTTC
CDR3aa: CAGGDRRYQETQYF

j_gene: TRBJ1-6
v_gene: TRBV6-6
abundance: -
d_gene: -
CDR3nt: TGTGCCAGCAGTTACTCGAGGCAGACTAATTCACCCCTCCACTTT
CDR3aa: CASSYSRQTNSPLHF